These 18 T cell receptor beta chains came from one sample sequenced in a study of blood T cell repertoires in COVID-19. Here immunoSEQ multiplex PCR was the method, and the copy in TCRdb shows in-frame clones only, minus some. This repertoire shows about 110,000 clones, almost 80% found once; its top ten account for 16%. The specimen was peripheral blood. These TCRs come from a woman older than 75 with active or convalescent COVID-19.

The chain couples TRBV2 to TRBJ1-4; 7 bases match TRBD1. Trimming took 3 bases from V and 13 from J; bases not matched to a gene: 8. This CDR3 comprises 13 residues. Germline CDR1 SNHLY, CDR2 FYNNEI. The CDR3 loop is CASSDPGRTGLFF. The CDR3 coding sequence is TGTGCCAGCAGTGACCCAGGGCGGACAGGACTGTTTTTT.

This chain connects TRBV5-1 to TRBJ2-5; 14 bases agree with TRBD2. The CDR3 consists of 16 residues. Per germline, CDR1 SGHRS and CDR2 YFSETQ. The V and J ends lost 3 bases and 4 bases, in that order; junction bases with no gene match: 5. The CDR3 is CASSSGTSGSGETQYF. The DNA for the CDR3 is TGCGCCAGCAGCTCCGGGACTAGCGGGAGTGGAGAGACCCAGTACTTC.

The CDR3 loop reads CASSPYPGYGSYEQYF. DNA for the CDR3: TGTGCCAGCAGTCCGTATCCAGGGTATGGATCCTACGAGCAGTACTTC. The chain recombines TRBV27 with TRBJ2-7, with a possible D match to TRBD1 (5 bases). V lost 5 bases to trimming and J lost 1 base, with 18 bases between them. The CDR3 has 16 amino acids. Germline V gives CDR1 MNHEY, CDR2 SMNVEV (reference sequence).

The rearrangement links TRBV7-2 to TRBJ1-1; D may be TRBD1 (6 bases). CDR3 length equals 13 residues. Trimming cost V 5 bases and J 10 bases, with 17 bases left between them. The germline V gene encodes CDR1 SGHTA and CDR2 FQGNSA. CDR3 DNA: TGTGCCAGCAGCGGCCAGACAGGTTATATAGCTTTCTTT. It yields the protein CASSGQTGYIAFF.

The chain has TRBV6-4 and TRBJ1-1, with D unresolved. The V gene lost 3 bases and the J gene lost 4 bases, with 12 bases spanning the gap. Per the germline V gene, CDR1 is MRHNA and CDR2 is SNTAGT. The CDR3 totals 14 residues. CDR3 in amino acids: CASSEYFGSTEAFF. CDR3 nucleotide sequence: TGTGCCAGCAGTGAGTACTTTGGGAGCACTGAAGCTTTCTTT.

This chain connects TRBV18 to TRBJ1-2; TRBD1 aligns across 11 bases. Germline V lookup: CDR1 KGHSH, CDR2 LQKENI. With V trimmed by 8 bases and J by 8 bases, 7 bases remained unmatched. There are 13 residues in the CDR3. CDR3 loop: CASTADRGLGYTF. The CDR3 bases are TGTGCCAGCACTGCGGACAGGGGGCTCGGCTACACCTTC.

The chain has TRBV2 and TRBJ2-7; 13 bases are shared with TRBD2. This CDR3 spans 17 amino acids. Germline V gene sequence: CDR1 SNHLY, CDR2 FYNNEI. The ends lost 4 bases at V and 2 bases at J; junction bases unmatched: 8. The CDR3 sequence: CASSGGGLAGMAYEQYF. DNA for the CDR3: TGTGCCAGCAGTGGAGGGGGACTAGCGGGAATGGCCTACGAGCAGTACTTC.

This clone was seen only a few times. The rearrangement joins TRBV29-1 to TRBJ2-3, with D possibly being TRBD2 (5 bases). The germline CDR1 and CDR2 sequences are SQVTM and ANQGSEA. V was clipped by 5 bases and J by 4 bases, with 16 bases between them. The CDR3 length is 14 residues. CDR3 residues: CSVPRTSNPDTQYF. For the CDR3, the DNA is TGCAGCGTTCCGAGGACTTCTAACCCAGATACGCAGTATTTT.

Only a few counts were recorded for this clone. The CDR3 here is CASSRWTGPESPLHF. CDR3 in DNA: TGTGCCAGCAGTCGTTGGACAGGTCCAGAATCACCCCTCCACTTT. This sequence joins TRBV7-9 and TRBJ1-6, with 7 positions matching TRBD1. The J segment lost 10 bases and the V segment lost 6 bases, leaving 12 bases of the junction unmatched. The CDR3 extends over 15 amino acids. Germline-derived CDR1 and CDR2 are SEHNR and FQNEAQ (reference sequence). Together with reference TRBV7-9 and TRBJ1-6, the CDR3 gives the full variable domain: DTGVSQNPRHKITKRGQNVTFRCDPISEHNRLYWYRQTLGQGPEFLTYFQNEAQLEKSRLLSDRFSAERPKGSFSTLEIQRTEQGDSAMYLCASSRWTGPESPLHFGNGTRLTVT.

V and J are TRBV7-2 and TRBJ2-7, with 10 bases that match TRBD2. Trimming cost V 2 bases and J 4 bases; bases outside gene matches: 5. The length of the CDR3 is 15 residues. CDR1 and CDR2 (germline): SGHTA, FQGNSA. The DNA of the CDR3 is TGTGCCAGCAGCTTACTAGCGGGAGAGACATACGAGCAGTACTTC. Protein: CASSLLAGETYEQYF.

The chain uses TRBV11-2 and TRBJ1-1; 7 nucleotides agree with TRBD1. Germline loops: CDR1 SGHAT, CDR2 FQNNGV. The CDR3 length is 14 residues. The junction had 3 bases not matched to a gene; V was cut back by 4 bases and J by 1 base. The CDR3 DNA follows: TGTGCCAGCAGCTATGACAGGGCGAACACTGAAGCTTTCTTT. Protein: CASSYDRANTEAFF.

The chain joins TRBV25-1 to TRBJ1-5, with 8 nucleotides matching TRBD1. J gave up 4 bases and V 6 bases, and 8 bases lay outside the gene matches. The germline V gene has CDR1 MGHDK and CDR2 SYGVNS. CDR3 size: 15 residues. The CDR3 sequence: CASSATGEGNQPQHF. CDR3 bases: TGTGCCAGCAGCGCGACAGGGGAAGGGAATCAGCCCCAGCATTTT.

The chain is built from TRBV2 and TRBJ2-2; unclear D gene. The CDR3 extends over 12 amino acids. CDR1 is SNHLY, CDR2 FYNNEI, per germline. The V end lost 4 bases, the J end lost 7 bases, and 7 bases lay between the germline ends. The CDR3 region is CASSGPGGELFF. The CDR3 DNA is TGTGCCAGCAGTGGACCGGGCGGGGAGCTGTTTTTT.

The chain carries TRBV5-6 and TRBJ2-7; TRBD1 matches at 9 bases. The CDR3 sequence is 17 residues long. Germline CDR1 is SGHDT and CDR2 is YYEEEE. V dropped 3 bases and J dropped 4; count of bases not matched to a gene: 14. The CDR3 spells CASSWGQGLSGNYEQYF. The CDR3, as DNA: TGTGCCAGCAGCTGGGGACAGGGCTTATCCGGTAATTACGAGCAGTACTTC.

This clone was seen a handful of times. The chain joins TRBV7-2 to TRBJ1-1; D not resolved. This CDR3 region has 13 residues. From germline, CDR1 is SGHTA and CDR2 FQGNSA. V was cut by 2 bases and J by 3 bases, with 7 bases left in between. Written as DNA, the CDR3 is TGTGCCAGCAGCTTATTGCGTGACACTGAAGCTTTCTTT. Translation: CASSLLRDTEAFF.

This chain's CDR3 is CASSQGAGYEQYF. The CDR3 DNA sequence: TGCGCCAGCAGCCAAGGTGCAGGCTACGAGCAGTACTTC. V gene TRBV4-3 combines with J gene TRBJ2-7; no clear D gene. CDR1 and CDR2 (germline): LGHNA, YSLEER. The CDR3 covers 13 residues. V was shortened by 1 base and J by 3 bases, with 7 bases between the two germline ends.

The gene calls are TRBV24-1 and TRBJ2-3; D is unclear. This CDR3 comprises 13 residues. V gave up 4 bases and J gave up 0 bases, with 4 bases separating them. Germline loops: CDR1 KGHDR, CDR2 SFDVKD. This CDR3 reads CATSDGSTDTQYF. The CDR3 DNA follows: TGTGCCACCAGTGACGGGAGCACAGATACGCAGTATTTT.

For the CDR3, the DNA is TGTGCCAGCTTGGGAGCGGGAGGGCCCTACAATGAGCAGTTCTTC. Amino acids: CASLGAGGPYNEQFF. This chain joins TRBV2 and TRBJ2-1; TRBD2 aligns across 10 bases. V lost 8 bases to trimming and J lost 2 bases; unmatched junction nucleotides: 6. Germline CDR1 SNHLY, CDR2 FYNNEI. The CDR3 spans 15 residues.